This entry lists 22 T cell receptor beta chains sequenced from one sample in a study of shared T cell receptors in the human thymus. TCRdb's table, derived via immunoSEQ multiplex PCR, lists solely in-frame clones and lacks some. This sample carries some 720,000 clones, approximately 88% of them seen once, and the ten largest clones take 0.0095% to 0.012%. This sample was also put to use in a study of human thymus T cells.

Sequencing was performed on thymocytes. Receptors were obtained from a boy in the first two years of life with a congenital heart defect.

The CDR3 loop is CASTEGAAGQETQYF. In DNA form, the CDR3 reads TGTGCCAGCACCGAGGGGGCAGCCGGCCAAGAGACCCAGTACTTC. The rearrangement uses TRBV2 and TRBJ2-5; 7 bases map to TRBD1. The CDR3 totals 15 residues. With V trimmed by 7 bases and J by 1 base, 9 bases remained unmatched. Germline V CDR1 and CDR2: SNHLY, FYNNEI.

The chain carries TRBV30 and TRBJ2-1, with D tentatively TRBD2 (5 bases). The CDR3 has 12 amino acids. The V end was cut by 2 bases, the J end by 6 bases, with 8 bases between. The germline V gene has CDR1 GTSNPN and CDR2 SVGIG (reference sequence). In DNA, the CDR3 is TGTGCCTGGAGTACTAGAGGCAATGAGCAGTTCTTC. Its translation: CAWSTRGNEQFF.

The chain recombines TRBV4-3 with TRBJ1-3, with D unclear. V was clipped by 5 bases and J by 0 bases, with 8 bases between them. This CDR3 has 14 amino acids. Per the germline V gene, CDR1 is LGHNA and CDR2 is YSLEER. The CDR3 is CASSGSFSGNTIYF. The CDR3 nucleotides read TGCGCCAGCAGCGGCAGTTTCTCTGGAAACACCATATATTTT.

V gene TRBV29-1 combines with J gene TRBJ1-1, with 7 bases lining up with TRBD1. This CDR3 has 12 amino acids. The J segment lost 2 bases and the V segment lost 7 bases, leaving 4 bases of the junction unmatched. Germline loops: CDR1 SQVTM, CDR2 ANQGSEA. The CDR3 sequence is CSGGQPNTEAFF. CDR3 in DNA: TGCAGCGGGGGACAGCCCAACACTGAAGCTTTCTTT.

The chain links TRBV13 to TRBJ2-2, with 9 positions matching TRBD1. Trimming cost V 4 bases and J 4 bases; bases outside gene matches: 7. This CDR3 has 16 amino acids. CDR1 is PRHDT and CDR2 is FYEKMQ in the germline V gene (reference sequence). This chain's CDR3 is CASSSGQGRSTGELFF. The CDR3 region has the DNA TGTGCCAGCAGCTCCGGACAGGGGCGAAGCACCGGGGAGCTGTTTTTT.

The rearrangement links TRBV27 to TRBJ2-3, with D possibly being TRBD1 (5 bases). Germline V CDR1 and CDR2: MNHEY, SMNVEV (reference sequence). The V and J ends lost 3 bases and 5 bases respectively, with 15 bases between them. The CDR3 has 15 residues. Written as DNA, the CDR3 is TGTGCCAGCAGTTTCCAGGGCCCAATCGTAGATACGCAGTATTTT. It translates to CASSFQGPIVDTQYF.

The chain joins TRBV5-4 to TRBJ1-2, with TRBD1 identical over 9 bases. Looked up from germline, CDR1 is SGHNT and CDR2 is YYREEE (reference sequence). The V segment lost 4 bases and the J segment 0 bases; nucleotides outside the gene matches: 4. The CDR3 is made up of 15 amino acids. CDR3 coding DNA: TGTGCCAGCAGCCGGACAGGGGTCCCTAACTATGGCTACACCTTC. It yields the protein CASSRTGVPNYGYTF.

This clone was counted a single time. CDR3 loop: CASSLAGVNEQFF. For the CDR3, the DNA is TGTGCCAGCTCGCTAGCGGGAGTCAATGAGCAGTTCTTC. The chain links TRBV6-6 to TRBJ2-1; 10 nucleotides align to TRBD2. This CDR3 comprises 13 residues. The germline V gene has CDR1 MNHNY and CDR2 SVGAGI (reference sequence). With 8 bases clipped from V and 6 bases from J, the junction kept 4 bases outside the gene matches.

V and J are TRBV5-1 and TRBJ2-5; 7 bases are shared with TRBD2. CDR1 is SGHRS and CDR2 is YFSETQ in the germline V gene. The length of the CDR3 is 15 residues. Losses at the gene ends were 7 bases for V and 5 bases for J; bases not matched to a gene: 14. The CDR3 region is CASATAGAAEETQYF. The CDR3 nucleotides are TGCGCCAGCGCCACCGCGGGAGCGGCCGAGGAGACCCAGTACTTC.

V is TRBV4-1 and J is TRBJ2-5; D perhaps matches TRBD1 (5 bases). This CDR3 has 17 amino acids. Germline values: CDR1 MGHRA, CDR2 YSYEKL. Trimming took 4 bases from V and 3 from J, leaving 21 bases between them. CDR3 sequence reads: CASSPRPGPRGEETQYF. For the CDR3, the DNA is TGCGCCAGCAGCCCAAGACCCGGGCCTAGGGGCGAAGAGACCCAGTACTTC.

The genes are TRBV14 and TRBJ2-3; D remains ambiguous. Trimming took off 0 bases at V and 10 bases at J, with 11 bases between the two ends. The germline V gene encodes CDR1 SGHDN and CDR2 FVKESK. There are 13 residues in the CDR3. The CDR3 coding sequence is TGTGCCAGCAGCCAAGATGGTGAGAATTCGCAGTATTTT. Translating it yields CASSQDGENSQYF.

The gene calls are TRBV7-9 and TRBJ2-7; D perhaps matches TRBD2 (6 bases). Deletions cut 6 bases from V and 0 bases from J, with 24 bases between. Germline-derived CDR1 and CDR2 are SEHNR and FQNEAQ (reference sequence). The CDR3 spans 18 residues. The CDR3 DNA sequence: TGTGCCAGCAGTGCCGGCGGGGACTCTCGTCTGGGCTCCTACGAGCAGTACTTC. Its protein product is CASSAGGDSRLGSYEQYF.

This clone was picked up one time. The chain carries TRBV7-6 and TRBJ2-3, with a weak D call TRBD2 (7 bases). The CDR3 loop spans 18 amino acids. Looked up from germline, CDR1 is SGHVS and CDR2 is FNYEAQ. V was clipped by 5 bases and J by 1 base, with 22 bases between them. The CDR3: CASSIPRGASSRTDTQYF. CDR3 nucleotide sequence: TGTGCCAGCAGCATCCCCCGGGGGGCGAGTAGCCGCACAGATACGCAGTATTTT.

The chain has TRBV5-1 and TRBJ2-7; the match to TRBD2 covers 11 bases. The germline gives CDR1 SGHRS, CDR2 YFSETQ. The CDR3 covers 17 residues. Unmatched junction bases numbered 7, after V lost 0 bases and J lost 2 bases. This CDR3 is CASSLASGRSAAYEQYF. The CDR3 nucleotides are TGCGCCAGCAGCTTGGCTAGCGGGAGGAGTGCCGCCTACGAGCAGTACTTC.

The chain links TRBV4-1 to TRBJ1-4, with a weak D call TRBD1 (5 bases). V lost 6 bases, J lost 3 bases, and 11 bases lay in between. Germline lookup yields CDR1 MGHRA and CDR2 YSYEKL. The CDR3 is made up of 14 amino acids. The CDR3 DNA reads TGCGCCAGCAGACCCACAGGATCTAATGAAAAACTGTTTTTT. This codes for CASRPTGSNEKLFF.

The chain is built from TRBV15 and TRBJ2-1, with TRBD2 matching 9 bases. The CDR3 loop spans 13 amino acids. Trimming removed 4 bases from V and 7 bases from J; junction bases left unmatched: 2. Per the germline V gene, CDR1 is LNHNV and CDR2 is YYDKDF (reference sequence). For the CDR3, the DNA is TGTGCCACCAGCACCAGCGGGGGGAATGAGCAGTTCTTC. Translation: CATSTSGGNEQFF.

V gene TRBV27 combines with J gene TRBJ2-7, with TRBD2 matching over 10 bases. The V and J ends lost 5 bases and 2 bases, in that order; junction bases with no gene match: 9. Germline values: CDR1 MNHEY, CDR2 SMNVEV (reference sequence). CDR3 length equals 16 residues. CDR3 in amino acids: CASSSLASGRPYEQYF. CDR3 in DNA: TGTGCCAGCAGTAGCCTCGCTAGCGGGAGACCCTACGAGCAGTACTTC.

The chain links TRBV15 to TRBJ2-1; TRBD2 matches 13 bases. CDR1 LNHNV and CDR2 YYDKDF come from the germline V gene (reference sequence). There are 19 residues in the CDR3. Unmatched junction bases numbered 7, after V lost 1 base and J lost 1 base. The CDR3 spells CATSRASLAGGESYNEQFF. The CDR3 DNA is TGTGCCACCAGCAGAGCTTCACTAGCGGGGGGGGAATCCTACAATGAGCAGTTCTTC.

The chain combines TRBV12-5 with TRBJ2-3, with 11 bases that match TRBD2. V lost 0 bases, J lost 0 bases, and 8 bases stayed unmatched. Germline V CDR1 and CDR2: LGHNT, FRNRAP. This CDR3 is 19 amino acids long. The CDR3 nucleotides are TGTGCTAGTGGTTTGGTACGGAGACTAGCGGGAACTAGCACAGATACGCAGTATTTT. Residues: CASGLVRRLAGTSTDTQYF. Supplemented by reference TRBV12-5 and TRBJ2-3, the full variable domain reads DARVTQTPRHKVTEMGQEVTMRCQPILGHNTVFWYRQTMMQGLELLAYFRNRAPLDDSGMPKDRFSAEMPDATLATLKIQPSEPRDSAVYFCASGLVRRLAGTSTDTQYFGPGTRLTVL.

The V and J genes are TRBV7-6 and TRBJ2-2, with TRBD2 matching 15 bases. Trimming cost V 5 bases and J 8 bases; bases outside gene matches: 12. The V gene's germline CDR1 is SGHVS and CDR2 FNYEAQ. This CDR3 spans 18 amino acids. CDR3 in DNA: TGTGCCAGCAGCGAAACCTGGACTAGCGGGAGGGCCGCTGGGGAGCTGTTTTTT. This codes for CASSETWTSGRAAGELFF.

This sequence joins TRBV5-6 and TRBJ2-1; D gene unclear. The CDR3 is made up of 17 amino acids. V dropped 4 bases and J dropped 3 bases, with 20 bases sitting between them. Germline V gene data show CDR1 as SGHDT and CDR2 as YYEEEE. CDR3 region: CASSAADSTNYYNEQFF. The CDR3, as DNA: TGTGCCAGCAGCGCGGCTGACTCTACCAACTACTACAATGAGCAGTTCTTC.

This chain uses TRBV7-8 with TRBJ2-7; a possible D gene is TRBD1 (7 bases). V gave up 1 base and J gave up 4 bases, with 14 bases separating them. The germline V gene has CDR1 SGHVS and CDR2 FQNEAQ. The CDR3 has 15 residues. The CDR3 loop is CASSLGFQGGYEQYF. The CDR3 DNA sequence: TGTGCCAGCAGCTTAGGGTTCCAGGGGGGTTACGAGCAGTACTTC.